These T cell receptor beta chains were read from a single sample in a study of T cells in Graves' hyperthyroidism and ophthalmopathy. A single record per CDR3 protein comes from TCRdb applying MiXCR to the multiplex PCR reads. The sample has a few hundred thousand distinct CDR3 sequences, about 43% seen once. Sequences were obtained from peripheral blood or thyroid tissue (not recorded which). The source is a woman younger than 35 with Graves' hyperthyroidism. Each CDR3 is given with its conserved first and last residue. Each record gives: V gene, J gene, D gene, clone size, CDR3 DNA, CDR3 protein. A D gene is named only where the DNA matches it firmly. Rows may omit the clone size; those that give it use once, few, many or a size class.

V: TRBV6-6; J: TRBJ1-1; D: TRBD1; size: -; DNA: TGTGCCAGCAGGGTAGACAGGGCTGAAGCTTTCTTT; CDR3: CASRVDRAEAFF
V: TRBV29-1; J: TRBJ2-7; D: -; size: -; DNA: TGCAGTTTCCCCGGGAGCTTCGAGCAGTACTTC; CDR3: CSFPGSFEQYF
V: TRBV19; J: TRBJ1-6; D: TRBD1; size: many; DNA: TGTGCCAGTACCCTTCGGACAGGTGGAAATTCACCCCTCCACTTT; CDR3: CASTLRTGGNSPLHF
V: TRBV7-8; J: TRBJ2-3; D: -; size: many; DNA: TGTGCCAGCAGCTCGAACACTGGCACGCAGTATTTT; CDR3: CASSSNTGTQYF
V: TRBV27; J: TRBJ2-5; D: TRBD2; size: many; DNA: TGTGCCAGCAGTCCCGGGACTAGCGGGAGGCTGGAGACCCAGTACTTC; CDR3: CASSPGTSGRLETQYF
V: TRBV10-2; J: TRBJ1-5; D: -; size: once; DNA: TGCGCCAGCAGTGAGACCAGGGTGCGGCAAGAGACCCAGCATTTT; CDR3: CASSETRVRQETQHF
V: TRBV2; J: TRBJ1-5; D: TRBD1; size: -; DNA: TGTGCCAGCAAACTAACAGGGGGAGTCAATCAGCCCCAGCATTTT; CDR3: CASKLTGGVNQPQHF
V: TRBV7-9; J: TRBJ1-1; D: -; size: -; DNA: TGTGCCAGCAGCTTAATTAGAGGCGGCACTGAAGCTTTCTTT; CDR3: CASSLIRGGTEAFF
V: TRBV30; J: TRBJ1-4; D: TRBD1; size: few; DNA: TGTGCCTGGAGTGTAGGGGGCGGCGAAAAACTGTTTTTT; CDR3: CAWSVGGGEKLFF
V: TRBV5-8; J: TRBJ1-6; D: -; size: many; DNA: TGTGCCAGCAGCTTCGGGTTAAAGAATTCACCCCTCCACTTT; CDR3: CASSFGLKNSPLHF
V: TRBV7-1; J: TRBJ1-2; D: -; size: -; DNA: TGTGCCAGCACTCCGGGAACTTATGGCTACACCTTC; CDR3: CASTPGTYGYTF
V: TRBV29-1; J: TRBJ2-3; D: TRBD1; size: many; DNA: TGCAGCGAGGGACAGGGATCGGCAGATACGCAGTATTTT; CDR3: CSEGQGSADTQYF